This T cell receptor beta chain is drawn from a study of T cells in localized non-small cell lung cancer. From germline, CDR1 is SGHRS and CDR2 YFSETQ. CDR3 length: 16 residues. Trimming took 1 base from V and 1 from J, leaving 15 bases between them. Sequencing used immunoSEQ multiplex PCR; TCRdb keeps in-frame clones, though not all of them. The sample has about 91,000 clones, approximately 86% seen once; the top ten hold roughly 15%. This clone was observed once. The rearrangement uses TRBV5-1 and TRBJ2-7, with D uncertain. The origin of this receptor is a man aged 35 to 69 with stage I squamous cell lung carcinoma. The sample consisted of peripheral blood, taken before any cancer treatment. CDR3 in DNA: TGCGCCAGCAGCTTGAGGTTCGCCGCTTATTCCTACGAGCAGTACTTC. Its translation is CASSLRFAAYSYEQYF.